This entry describes one T cell receptor (beta chain). The sample comes from a study of blood T cell repertoires in COVID-19. In the study overall: Samples came from the United States, Italy and Spain, spanning acute and convalescent COVID-19. The analysed material was cDNA or gDNA that came from T cells, B-cell-depleted T cells, or PBMCs.

With 1 base removed from V and 10 bases from J, the gap between germline ends came to 11 bases. There are 13 residues in the CDR3. Germline-derived CDR1 and CDR2 are SGHTA and FQGNSA. The repertoire was sequenced with immunoSEQ multiplex PCR; TCRdb's copy has only in-frame clones and lacks some. The sample yields just under 150,000 clones, 80% to 90% seen once. This clonotype originated in a man aged 50-60 years who had recovered from COVID-19. J is TRBJ2-1 and V is TRBV7-2, with D maybe TRBD1 (6 bases). The sample consisted of peripheral blood. CDR3 residues: CASSLVRGNEQFF. In DNA, the CDR3 is TGTGCCAGCAGCTTAGTGAGGGGGAACGAGCAGTTCTTC.